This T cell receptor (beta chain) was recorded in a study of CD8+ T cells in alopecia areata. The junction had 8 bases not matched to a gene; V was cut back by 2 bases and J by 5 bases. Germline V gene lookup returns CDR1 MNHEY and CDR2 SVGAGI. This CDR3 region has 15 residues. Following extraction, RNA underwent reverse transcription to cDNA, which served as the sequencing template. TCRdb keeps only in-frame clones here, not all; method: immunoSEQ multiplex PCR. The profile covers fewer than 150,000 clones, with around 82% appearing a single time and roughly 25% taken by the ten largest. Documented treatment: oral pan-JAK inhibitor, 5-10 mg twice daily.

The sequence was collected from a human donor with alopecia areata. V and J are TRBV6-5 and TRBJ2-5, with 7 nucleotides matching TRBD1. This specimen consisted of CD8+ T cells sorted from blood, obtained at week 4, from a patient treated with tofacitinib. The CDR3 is CASSYRYRGWETQYF. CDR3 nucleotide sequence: TGTGCCAGCAGTTACCGGTACAGGGGATGGGAGACCCAGTACTTC.